The rows below give T cell receptor beta chains drawn from one sample of a study of T cells in Graves' hyperthyroidism and ophthalmopathy. TCRdb reprocessed the multiplex PCR reads via MiXCR and lists one record per CDR3 protein. The profile covers hundreds of thousands of distinct CDR3 sequences, with about two fifths appearing a single time and 7.5% to 9.5% taken by the ten largest. The source material was blood. The source is a man aged 18-30 years with Graves' hyperthyroidism. Each CDR3 is given with its conserved first and last residue. The D gene is left open where the match is weak. The size entry is marked missing in some rows and otherwise reads once, few, many or a size class.

D	size	V	J	CDR3	DNA
-	few	TRBV6-6	TRBJ1-1	CASSSLANTETFF	TGTGCCAGCAGTTCGTTGGCGAACACTGAAACTTTCTTT
-	many	TRBV4-1	TRBJ1-1	CASSQGAGGRTEAFF	TGTGCCAGCAGCCAAGGGGCGGGGGGGAGGACTGAAGCTTTCTTT
-	many	TRBV9	TRBJ1-1	CASSPGAGSAFF	TGTGCCAGCAGCCCAGGGGCTGGTTCGGCTTTCTTT
-	once	TRBV10-1	TRBJ1-6	CASSDSGNSPPHF	TGCGCCAGCAGTGACAGCGGGAATTCACCCCCCCACTTT
-	few	TRBV2	TRBJ2-5	CASQGATQYF	TGTGCCAGCCAAGGCGCGACCCAGTACTTC
-	few	TRBV7-9	TRBJ2-7	CASSHRPGNPGTREQYF	TGTGCCAGCAGCCATCGGCCAGGGAATCCGGGAACGCGCGAGCAGTACTTC
TRBD1	-	TRBV12-3/TRBV12-4	TRBJ1-2	CASRARTGEVYNYGYTF	TGTGCCAGCAGGGCCCGGACAGGGGAGGTATATAACTATGGCTACACCTTC
TRBD1	-	TRBV27	TRBJ1-5	CASSRWTGGNQPQHF	TGTGCCAGCAGTCGCTGGACAGGGGGCAATCAGCCCCAGCATTTT
-	few	TRBV6-9	TRBJ1-1	CASSLVYAFF	TGTGCCAGCAGCCTGGTATATGCTTTCTTT
-	-	TRBV9	TRBJ2-5	CASSDSVDPSRQETQYF	TGTGCCAGCAGCGACAGCGTTGATCCCTCCCGCCAAGAGACCCAGTACTTC
-	-	TRBV4-1	TRBJ1-5	CASSQDMAENNQPQHF	TGTGCCAGCAGCCAAGATATGGCAGAGAACAATCAGCCCCAGCATTTT
TRBD2	few	TRBV4-2	TRBJ2-7	CASSLSASGAYEQYF	TGTGCCAGCAGCCTCTCGGCTAGCGGGGCCTACGAGCAGTACTTC
-	few	TRBV5-1	TRBJ1-4	CASSRDSNEKLFF	TGCGCCAGCAGCCGGGACTCAAATGAAAAACTGTTTTTT
TRBD2	-	TRBV30	TRBJ2-7	CAWNVAGSHEQCF	TGTGCCTGGAACGTAGCGGGAAGTCACGAGCAGTGCTTC
-	many	TRBV7-2	TRBJ2-7	CASSTQGEQYF	TGTGCCAGCAGCACTCAGGGCGAGCAGTACTTC
-	-	TRBV18	TRBJ2-5	CASSPGPFEETQYF	TGTGCCAGCTCACCAGGCCCATTCGAAGAGACCCAGTACTTC
TRBD2	few	TRBV5-1	TRBJ2-7	CASSLGFSGDSYEQYF	TGCGCCAGCAGCTTGGGGTTTAGCGGGGACTCCTACGAGCAGTACTTC
-	-	TRBV9	TRBJ1-1	CASSVAFF	TGTGCCAGCAGCGTAGCTTTCTTT
-	-	TRBV10-3	TRBJ2-3	CASSSPGDFGTDTQYF	TGTGCCAGCAGCTCCCCCGGGGACTTCGGCACAGATACGCAGTATTTT
TRBD2	-	TRBV7-6	TRBJ2-3	CASSLRPLASGRTDTQYF	TGTGCCAGCAGCCTGAGACCGCTGGCTAGCGGGAGGACAGATACGCAGTATTTT
-	-	TRBV6-5	TRBJ1-1	CASSYRGSTEAFF	TGTGCCAGCAGTTACAGGGGATCCACTGAAGCTTTCTTT
-	-	TRBV12-3/TRBV12-4	TRBJ1-1	CASSLSGWTDNTEAFF	TGTGCCAGCAGTTTATCAGGCTGGACAGATAACACTGAAGCTTTCTTT
TRBD2	many	TRBV20-1	TRBJ2-5	CSARSGTSRETQYF	TGCAGTGCTAGAAGCGGGACTAGCCGCGAGACCCAGTACTTC
TRBD1	-	TRBV6-1	TRBJ2-5	CASSEDRGFQETQYF	TGTGCCAGCAGTGAGGACAGGGGATTTCAAGAGACCCAGTACTTC
TRBD1	few	TRBV7-9	TRBJ1-1	CASSLTDRGRKTEAFF	TGTGCCAGCAGCCTCACCGACAGGGGGCGTAAAACTGAAGCTTTCTTT
-	many	TRBV7-9	TRBJ1-2	CASSFSGRGYTF	TGTGCCAGCAGCTTTTCCGGGAGAGGCTACACCTTC
-	few	TRBV6-5	TRBJ2-5	CASSRVGPQETQYF	TGTGCCAGCAGCAGGGTAGGACCCCAAGAGACCCAGTACTTC
TRBD1	few	TRBV20-1	TRBJ2-7	CSAIQGLAEQYF	TGCAGTGCTATACAGGGGTTAGCCGAGCAGTACTTC